Shown below are 25 T cell receptor beta chains from a single sample sequenced in a study of T cells in Graves' hyperthyroidism and ophthalmopathy. TCR beta CDR3 regions were amplified from RNA. An initial round of RT-PCR targeting the TCR CDR3 relied on the HTBI primer set. TCRdb re-called the multiplex PCR reads through MiXCR, storing one row per CDR3 protein. The sample contains more than 550,000 distinct CDR3 sequences, approximately 15% of which appear only once. Sequenced: blood. The receptor source for this set is a man aged 50-60 years with Graves' hyperthyroidism.

V usage is TRBV18 and J usage is TRBJ2-4; D is uncertain. The V gene's germline CDR1 is KGHSH and CDR2 LQKENI. V lost 1 base and J 0 bases, leaving 10 bases between the germline ends. This CDR3 is 16 amino acids long. The CDR3 bases are TGTGCCAGCTCACCACAGGAAATCCGAGCCAAAAACATTCAGTACTTC. This encodes CASSPQEIRAKNIQYF.

The chain recombines TRBV5-1 with TRBJ2-1; D call uncertain. The V end lost 1 base, the J end lost 5 bases, and 13 bases lay between the germline ends. CDR1 and CDR2 from the germline V gene are SGHRS and YFSETQ. The CDR3 is 15 residues long. The chain's CDR3 is CASSLSSYKNNEQFF. As DNA, the CDR3 is TGCGCCAGCAGCTTGTCTAGTTACAAAAACAATGAGCAGTTCTTC.

This clonotype was picked up many times. The V gene is TRBV28, the J gene TRBJ1-5; a possible D gene is TRBD1 (6 bases). Per germline, CDR1 MDHEN and CDR2 SYDVKM. This CDR3 comprises 17 residues. V was clipped by 3 bases and J by 0 bases, with 15 bases between them. The CDR3 here is CASSFFFGTNSNQPQHF. The CDR3 region has the DNA TGTGCCAGCAGTTTCTTTTTCGGGACAAATAGCAATCAGCCCCAGCATTTT.

The V call is TRBV29-1, the J call TRBJ2-7; no definite D call. Trimming left V 1 base short and J 1 base short, with 5 bases between. Per germline, CDR1 SQVTM and CDR2 ANQGSEA. This CDR3 contains 12 residues. The CDR3 nucleotides read TGCAGCGTTGAAGTTGGATCCTACGAGCAGTACTTC. Amino acids: CSVEVGSYEQYF.

This clonotype was seen only a few times. This chain joins TRBV18 and TRBJ1-3, with D unclear. The V gene lost 2 bases and the J gene lost 0 bases, with 11 bases spanning the gap. The CDR3 covers 16 residues. Germline V gene data show CDR1 as KGHSH and CDR2 as LQKENI. This CDR3 reads CASSPGQQSSGNTIYF. In DNA, the CDR3 is TGTGCCAGCTCACCAGGGCAGCAGAGCTCTGGAAACACCATATATTTT.

The genes are TRBV12-3 or TRBV12-4 and TRBJ2-3; 13 bases agree with TRBD2. Germline trimming cut 5 bases from V and 6 bases from J; bases unmatched to any gene: 14. The length of the CDR3 is 18 residues. Here the CDR3 DNA reads TGTGCCAGCAGTCTACCGGTCGGACTAGCGGGAGTCTCTGATACGCAGTATTTT. As protein: CASSLPVGLAGVSDTQYF.

This clonotype occurred many times. The rearrangement joins TRBV5-1 to TRBJ2-7; 7 bases are shared with TRBD1. Germline values: CDR1 SGHRS, CDR2 YFSETQ. This CDR3 spans 14 amino acids. J lost 5 bases, V lost 1 base, and 6 bases had no gene match. CDR3 nucleotides: TGCGCCAGCAGCTTGCAGCAGGGGGACGACGAGCAGTACTTC. It specifies CASSLQQGDDEQYF.

This clonotype was counted only a few times. The chain links TRBV6-1 to TRBJ2-4; 10 nucleotides match TRBD2. The CDR3 runs to 15 residues. Per germline, CDR1 MNHNS and CDR2 SASEGT. V lost 10 bases to trimming and J lost 2 bases; unmatched junction nucleotides: 8. This CDR3 reads CATDSGRRTKNIQYF. The CDR3 bases are TGTGCCACTGATAGCGGGAGGAGAACCAAAAACATTCAGTACTTC.

This clonotype was counted only a few times. The gene calls are TRBV28 and TRBJ1-1; 8 bases line up with TRBD1. The germline gives CDR1 MDHEN, CDR2 SYDVKM. The CDR3 sequence is 15 residues long. J gave up 5 bases and V 3 bases, and 8 bases lay outside the gene matches. The CDR3 DNA reads TGTGCCAGCAGTTTGTTCGGACAGGGAGGGACTGAAGCTTTCTTT. Translated, it gives CASSLFGQGGTEAFF.

The chain links TRBV7-9 to TRBJ2-1; the match to TRBD1 covers 12 bases. With 1 base clipped from V and 8 bases from J, the junction kept 6 bases outside the gene matches. This CDR3 comprises 16 residues. Germline assignment: CDR1 SEHNR and CDR2 FQNEAQ (reference sequence). CDR3 DNA sequence: TGTGCCAGCAGCTTAGGGGGGACAGGGGGCTTCGATGAGCAGTTCTTC. This gives the protein CASSLGGTGGFDEQFF. The complete variable domain, with remaining parts taken from reference TRBV7-9 and TRBJ2-1, reads DTGVSQNPRHKITKRGQNVTFRCDPISEHNRLYWYRQTLGQGPEFLTYFQNEAQLEKSRLLSDRFSAERPKGSFSTLEIQRTEQGDSAMYLCASSLGGTGGFDEQFFGPGTRLTVL.

DNA for the CDR3: TGCAGTGCTCGTACGACGTATACTTTCACTGAAGCTTTCTTT. Residues: CSARTTYTFTEAFF. This chain uses TRBV20-1 with TRBJ1-1; no definite D call. The V and J ends lost 5 bases and 4 bases respectively, with 17 bases between them. The length of the CDR3 is 14 residues. Germline CDR1 and CDR2: DFQATT and SNEGSKA (reference sequence).

The chain has TRBV6-1 and TRBJ1-1, with D perhaps matching TRBD1 (5 bases). The germline CDR1 and CDR2 sequences are MNHNS and SASEGT. CDR3 length: 13 amino acids. V was trimmed by 7 bases and J by 6 bases, leaving 15 bases between them. The CDR3 spells CASTQTRGPEAFF. Written as DNA, the CDR3 is TGTGCCAGCACCCAGACACGGGGACCTGAAGCTTTCTTT.

This clonotype came up many times. V is TRBV2 and J is TRBJ2-2; TRBD1 matches at 8 bases. The CDR3 runs 14 residues. V lost 8 bases to trimming and J lost 2 bases; unmatched junction nucleotides: 4. In germline, CDR1 is SNHLY, CDR2 FYNNEI. In nucleotides, the CDR3 is TGTGCCAGCCTGGGACAGGCTAACACCGGGGAGCTGTTTTTT. Translated, it gives CASLGQANTGELFF.

The sample holds a few counts of this clonotype. The CDR3 region is CASSYQELNEQFF. CDR3 bases: TGTGCCAGCAGTTATCAGGAACTCAATGAGCAGTTCTTC. The chain combines TRBV6-9 with TRBJ2-1; D uncertain. The CDR3 has 13 residues. Trimming took off 2 bases at V and 6 bases at J, with 8 bases between the two ends. Germline values: CDR1 MNHGY, CDR2 SVAAGI.

CDR3 in DNA: TGTGCCAGCAGCTTAGGTGCAGTCTACGAGCAGTACTTC. It translates to CASSLGAVYEQYF. The rearrangement links TRBV7-9 to TRBJ2-7; no definite D call. Trimming removed 1 base at V and 3 bases at J, with 7 bases between. Germline V gives CDR1 SEHNR, CDR2 FQNEAQ (reference sequence). The CDR3 loop spans 13 amino acids.

This clonotype was counted only a few times. The chain carries TRBV29-1 and TRBJ2-3; D might be TRBD2 (6 bases). Trimming took off 8 bases at V and 4 bases at J, with 16 bases between the two ends. CDR1 SQVTM and CDR2 ANQGSEA come from the germline V gene. The CDR3 is 13 residues long. CDR3 loop: CSFNRGGADTQYF. The CDR3 DNA reads as TGCAGCTTTAACCGGGGAGGCGCAGATACGCAGTATTTT.

This clonotype was picked up many times. This rearrangement joins TRBV18 to TRBJ1-1; D not certain. This CDR3 is 14 amino acids long. Germline CDR1 and CDR2: KGHSH and LQKENI. V lost 6 bases to trimming and J lost 2 bases, with 13 bases between them. The DNA for the CDR3 is TGTGCCAGCTCCACTGGCAGTCGTAACACTGAAGCTTTCTTT. Protein: CASSTGSRNTEAFF.

The chain combines TRBV2 with TRBJ1-6; 9 nucleotides align to TRBD1. Germline trimming cut 6 bases from V and 5 bases from J; bases unmatched to any gene: 5. CDR1 and CDR2 from the germline V gene are SNHLY and FYNNEI. The CDR3 has 15 amino acids. The CDR3 is CASRGQGVNNSPLHF. The CDR3 DNA sequence: TGTGCCAGCAGGGGACAGGGTGTCAATAATTCACCCCTCCACTTT.

This clonotype was recorded a few times. The chain has TRBV12-3 or TRBV12-4 and TRBJ1-2; tentatively, D is TRBD1 (5 bases). V shed 6 bases and J shed 7 bases, with 15 bases lying between them. This CDR3 region has 13 residues. Written as DNA, the CDR3 is TGTGCCAGCAGCGCGGCAGGGTCTCTTGGCTACACCTTC. As protein: CASSAAGSLGYTF.

The table lists this clonotype with many counts. This chain uses TRBV2 with TRBJ2-3; 10 bases are shared with TRBD2. Germline V gene data show CDR1 as SNHLY and CDR2 as FYNNEI. The trim removed 6 bases at V and 3 bases at J, leaving 6 bases unmatched. The CDR3 covers 15 residues. The CDR3 loop is CASSPQTSGTDTQYF. The CDR3 DNA sequence: TGTGCCAGCAGCCCGCAGACTAGCGGGACAGATACGCAGTATTTT.

The chain couples TRBV20-1 to TRBJ2-5, with 11 positions matching TRBD2. The J segment lost 5 bases and the V segment lost 0 bases, leaving 14 bases of the junction unmatched. Germline CDR1 and CDR2: DFQATT and SNEGSKA (reference sequence). This CDR3 is 18 amino acids long. CDR3 amino acids: CSARDPLAGGKKKETQYF. CDR3 nucleotides: TGCAGTGCTAGAGATCCTCTAGCGGGAGGTAAAAAAAAGGAGACCCAGTACTTC.

This clonotype occurred many times. This rearrangement joins TRBV6-5 to TRBJ2-5, with D unclear. The CDR3 is made up of 12 amino acids. V was pared by 2 bases and J by 3 bases, with 4 bases between. Germline assignment: CDR1 MNHEY and CDR2 SVGAGI. The CDR3 loop is CASSYGKETQYF. CDR3 sequence (DNA): TGTGCCAGCAGTTACGGGAAAGAGACCCAGTACTTC.

This clonotype has ten or more counts. The rearrangement joins TRBV24-1 to TRBJ2-7; 12 bases match TRBD2. Trimming removed 4 bases from V and 5 bases from J; junction bases left unmatched: 5. The CDR3 contains 15 residues. From germline, CDR1 is KGHDR and CDR2 SFDVKD. CDR3 loop: CATSDPGLAGNEQYF. The CDR3 nucleotides read TGTGCCACCAGTGACCCGGGACTAGCGGGCAACGAGCAGTACTTC.

V and J are TRBV7-2 and TRBJ1-1, with 8 bases identical to TRBD1. J was trimmed by 5 bases and V by 5 bases; bases with no gene match: 7. The CDR3 spans 14 residues. Germline CDR1 SGHTA, CDR2 FQGNSA. The CDR3 here is CASSPGGLRTEAFF. CDR3 sequence (DNA): TGTGCCAGCAGCCCAGGGGGCCTGAGGACTGAAGCTTTCTTT.

The gene calls are TRBV5-1 and TRBJ2-6, with 7 bases matching TRBD1. With V trimmed by 5 bases and J by 0 bases, 14 bases remained unmatched. CDR1 and CDR2 (germline): SGHRS, YFSETQ. CDR3 length equals 19 residues. CDR3 amino acids: CASRGDPGTAYSGANVLTF. CDR3 DNA: TGCGCCAGCAGGGGAGATCCCGGGACAGCCTACTCTGGGGCCAACGTCCTGACTTTC.